Listed below are T cell receptor beta chains from one sample, sequenced in a study of regulatory T cells in long-lasting Graves disease. Each CDR3 protein gets one entry after TCRdb re-called the multiplex PCR reads with MiXCR. The table lists roughly 400,000 distinct CDR3 sequences, under 25% of them singletons. The sample consisted of peripheral blood mononuclear cells (PBMCs), taken when the disease was refractory, from a patient treated with antithyroid drugs. Receptor source: a female donor with Graves disease. Both conserved end residues are part of each CDR3. The D gene is left open where the match is weak. Size is omitted from some rows. Given values are once, few, many or a class for expanded clones.

abundance,v_gene,j_gene,d_gene,CDR3aa,CDR3nt
NA,TRBV7-9,TRBJ2-7,NA,CASSTQEHRSGEQYF,TGTGCCAGCAGCACCCAGGAACACAGGTCTGGGGAGCAGTACTTC
many,TRBV18,TRBJ2-5,TRBD1,CASSETGVYGTQYF,TGTGCCAGCTCAGAGACAGGGGTGTACGGCACCCAGTACTTC
many,TRBV15,TRBJ2-5,TRBD2,CATSRDFFDIRASGDPGTQETQYF,TGTGCCACCAGCAGAGATTTTTTCGACATAAGGGCTAGCGGGGATCCAGGAACACAAGAGACCCAGTACTTC
NA,TRBV7-8,TRBJ1-5,NA,CASSLAEGNNQPQHF,TGTGCCAGCAGCTTAGCGGAGGGAAACAATCAGCCCCAGCATTTT
NA,TRBV5-1,TRBJ2-7,TRBD1,CASRPLPDRDEQYF,TGCGCCAGCAGACCCCTACCGGACAGGGACGAGCAGTACTTC
few,TRBV10-3,TRBJ1-3,NA,CAISTGAGNTIYF,TGTGCCATCAGCACAGGCGCTGGAAACACCATATATTTT
NA,TRBV6-5,TRBJ1-2,TRBD1,CASSYSKGGQGGGYTF,TGTGCCAGCAGTTACTCGAAGGGGGGACAGGGTGGAGGCTACACCTTC
many,TRBV5-6,TRBJ1-4,TRBD1,CASSIQGFVEKLFF,TGTGCCAGCAGCATACAGGGGTTCGTGGAAAAACTGTTTTTT
few,TRBV7-9,TRBJ1-4,TRBD1,CASSGQVTTNEKLFF,TGTGCCAGCAGCGGACAGGTCACAACTAATGAAAAACTGTTTTTT
few,TRBV30,TRBJ1-2,NA,CACSDDRSNYGYTF,TGTGCCTGTTCCGACGACAGGAGTAACTATGGCTACACCTTC
NA,TRBV19,TRBJ2-1,TRBD2,CASSRRTSGGAYNEQFF,TGTGCCAGTAGTAGGAGGACTAGCGGGGGCGCCTACAATGAGCAGTTCTTC
few,TRBV7-2,TRBJ2-5,TRBD1,CASSLVEQGAWETQYF,TGTGCCAGCAGCTTAGTAGAACAGGGGGCTTGGGAGACCCAGTACTTC
NA,TRBV14,TRBJ1-2,NA,CASSQAEHYGYTF,TGTGCCAGCAGCCAAGCAGAGCACTATGGCTACACCTTC
few,TRBV6-1,TRBJ2-2,TRBD2,CASNHGGDPGELFF,TGTGCCAGCAACCACGGGGGGGACCCCGGGGAGCTGTTTTTT
few,TRBV5-1,TRBJ1-1,NA,CASSLGVREAFF,TGCGCCAGCAGCTTGGGGGTCAGGGAAGCTTTCTTT
many,TRBV2,TRBJ2-5,TRBD1,CASRGTGNYQETQYF,TGTGCCAGCAGGGGGACAGGAAATTACCAAGAGACCCAGTACTTC
few,TRBV19,TRBJ2-7,TRBD2,CASSTVTSGRFDEQYF,TGTGCCAGTAGTACCGTGACTAGCGGGAGGTTCGACGAGCAGTACTTC
few,TRBV20-1,TRBJ1-5,NA,CSARDLAGWGNQPQHF,TGCAGTGCTAGAGATCTGGCCGGGTGGGGCAATCAGCCCCAGCATTTT
many,TRBV29-1,TRBJ2-5,NA,CSVVEGFQETQYF,TGCAGCGTCGTAGAGGGATTTCAAGAGACCCAGTACTTC
many,TRBV6-2/TRBV6-3,TRBJ2-5,TRBD2,CASSYSGTSGSRETQYF,TGTGCCAGCAGTTACAGTGGGACTAGCGGGAGCAGAGAGACCCAGTACTTC
NA,TRBV10-3,TRBJ2-7,TRBD2,CAISDHSSGSSSYF,TGTGCCATCAGTGACCACTCTAGCGGGAGTTCGAGTTACTTC
many,TRBV28,TRBJ1-4,TRBD1,CASSSGTGQEKLFF,TGTGCCAGCAGTTCCGGGACAGGACAGGAAAAACTGTTTTTT
NA,TRBV2,TRBJ2-3,NA,CASSPQGGTDTQYF,TGTGCCAGCAGTCCACAGGGTGGCACAGATACGCAGTATTTT
many,TRBV7-8,TRBJ2-1,NA,CASSLWVRDLPGNEQFF,TGTGCCAGCAGCTTATGGGTTCGGGACCTCCCAGGGAATGAGCAGTTCTTC
NA,TRBV12-3/TRBV12-4,TRBJ2-4,NA,CASSTFGSWEVTKTLAKNIQYF,TGTGCCAGCAGCACCTTTGGTAGTTGGGAAGTCACCAAGACACTAGCCAAAAACATTCAGTACTTC